The rows below give T cell receptor beta chains drawn from one sample of a study of CD8 T cells in ankylosing spondylitis. Each CDR3 protein is one row after TCRdb ran MiXCR on the 5' RACE reads. The sample lists 350,000 to 450,000 distinct CDR3 sequences, 20% to 25% occurring once. The sample was blood, either unsorted or a sorted T cell fraction (not recorded which). These receptors were obtained from a male donor with ankylosing spondylitis or in good health (not recorded which). CDR3s include the opening cysteine and the closing phenylalanine or tryptophan. The D gene is left open where the match is weak. Not every row has a clone size; where given, it reads once, few, many or a size class.

v_gene: TRBV7-8
abundance: few
d_gene: NA
j_gene: TRBJ1-2
CDR3aa: CASSDGLITYGYTF
CDR3nt: TGTGCCAGCAGCGACGGACTGATTACTTATGGCTACACCTTC

v_gene: TRBV27
abundance: few
d_gene: TRBD2
j_gene: TRBJ2-5
CDR3aa: CASRLTSGVGQETQYF
CDR3nt: TGTGCCAGCAGGCTGACTAGCGGGGTCGGCCAAGAGACCCAGTACTTC

v_gene: TRBV12-3/TRBV12-4
abundance: NA
d_gene: TRBD1
j_gene: TRBJ2-1
CDR3aa: CASRLTGVSYNEQFF
CDR3nt: TGTGCCAGCAGATTAACAGGGGTCTCCTACAATGAGCAGTTCTTC

v_gene: TRBV20-1
abundance: NA
d_gene: TRBD2
j_gene: TRBJ2-5
CDR3aa: CSATTLAGGRETQYF
CDR3nt: TGCAGTGCCACAACGCTAGCGGGGGGGCGAGAGACCCAGTACTTC

v_gene: TRBV12-3/TRBV12-4
abundance: many
d_gene: NA
j_gene: TRBJ2-3
CDR3aa: CASSLRGDTDTQYF
CDR3nt: TGTGCCAGCAGTTTAAGGGGAGACACAGATACGCAGTATTTT

v_gene: TRBV6-1
abundance: NA
d_gene: NA
j_gene: TRBJ2-1
CDR3aa: CASTPRQGSYNEQFF
CDR3nt: TGTGCCAGCACCCCCCGGCAGGGCTCCTACAATGAGCAGTTCTTC

v_gene: TRBV4-1
abundance: few
d_gene: NA
j_gene: TRBJ2-1
CDR3aa: CASSHLGGSSYNEQFF
CDR3nt: TGCGCCAGCAGCCATCTCGGGGGAAGCTCCTACAATGAGCAGTTCTTC

v_gene: TRBV29-1
abundance: few
d_gene: TRBD1
j_gene: TRBJ1-5
CDR3aa: CSALLDRGDQPQHF
CDR3nt: TGCAGCGCCTTATTGGACAGGGGAGATCAGCCCCAGCATTTT

v_gene: TRBV10-2
abundance: NA
d_gene: TRBD2
j_gene: TRBJ2-1
CDR3aa: CASRERHPSGGASNEQFF
CDR3nt: TGCGCCAGCAGGGAAAGACATCCTAGCGGGGGGGCCTCCAATGAGCAGTTCTTC

v_gene: TRBV5-1
abundance: few
d_gene: TRBD2
j_gene: TRBJ2-2
CDR3aa: CASSLFGGDTGELFF
CDR3nt: TGCGCCAGCAGCTTGTTCGGGGGGGACACCGGGGAGCTGTTTTTT

v_gene: TRBV6-5
abundance: NA
d_gene: NA
j_gene: TRBJ2-7
CDR3aa: CASSSRGLTYEQYF
CDR3nt: TGTGCCAGCAGTTCCAGGGGTTTAACCTACGAGCAGTACTTC

v_gene: TRBV7-2
abundance: NA
d_gene: TRBD2
j_gene: TRBJ2-5
CDR3aa: CASSFGGGALETQYF
CDR3nt: TGTGCCAGCAGCTTCGGCGGGGGGGCTCTCGAGACCCAGTACTTC

v_gene: TRBV11-2
abundance: few
d_gene: TRBD1
j_gene: TRBJ2-3
CDR3aa: CASRTWDRPRGDTQYF
CDR3nt: TGTGCCAGCAGAACGTGGGACAGGCCTCGAGGAGATACGCAGTATTTT

v_gene: TRBV5-1
abundance: NA
d_gene: NA
j_gene: TRBJ2-1
CDR3aa: CASSLGREVDEQFF
CDR3nt: TGCGCCAGCAGCTTGGGCAGGGAGGTCGATGAGCAGTTCTTC

v_gene: TRBV9
abundance: NA
d_gene: TRBD1
j_gene: TRBJ1-6
CDR3aa: CASSVGRDRGIPLHF
CDR3nt: TGTGCCAGCAGCGTAGGTCGGGACAGGGGAATCCCCCTCCACTTT

v_gene: TRBV7-8
abundance: few
d_gene: NA
j_gene: TRBJ2-7
CDR3aa: CASSSRVGDTYEQYF
CDR3nt: TGTGCCAGCAGCTCCCGGGTAGGTGACACCTACGAGCAGTACTTC

v_gene: TRBV24-1
abundance: few
d_gene: NA
j_gene: TRBJ2-7
CDR3aa: CATSQQGTYEQYF
CDR3nt: TGTGCCACCAGTCAGCAGGGTACCTACGAGCAGTACTTC

v_gene: TRBV4-2
abundance: few
d_gene: NA
j_gene: TRBJ2-2
CDR3aa: CASSQAGVAGELFF
CDR3nt: TGTGCCAGCAGCCAAGCAGGAGTAGCCGGGGAGCTGTTTTTT

v_gene: TRBV6-5
abundance: few
d_gene: NA
j_gene: TRBJ1-2
CDR3aa: CASSLDRGANYGYTF
CDR3nt: TGTGCCAGCAGTTTAGACCGCGGAGCGAACTATGGCTACACCTTC

v_gene: TRBV7-8
abundance: few
d_gene: NA
j_gene: TRBJ2-2
CDR3aa: CASSLSDLGGRGELFF
CDR3nt: TGTGCCAGCAGCTTAAGCGATCTCGGGGGCAGGGGGGAGCTGTTTTTT

v_gene: TRBV11-2
abundance: NA
d_gene: NA
j_gene: TRBJ2-7
CDR3aa: CASSFPRHDTDNTYEQYF
CDR3nt: TGTGCCAGCAGCTTCCCACGGCACGACACCGATAATACCTACGAGCAGTACTTC

v_gene: TRBV20-1
abundance: NA
d_gene: TRBD1
j_gene: TRBJ2-7
CDR3aa: CSATGTGPTEQYF
CDR3nt: TGCAGTGCGACCGGGACAGGGCCCACCGAGCAGTACTTC

v_gene: TRBV11-2
abundance: NA
d_gene: TRBD2
j_gene: TRBJ2-1
CDR3aa: CASSLVPGGAYNEQFF
CDR3nt: TGTGCCAGCAGCTTAGTGCCCGGGGGGGCGTACAATGAGCAGTTCTTC

v_gene: TRBV20-1
abundance: NA
d_gene: NA
j_gene: TRBJ2-7
CDR3aa: CSAGGRPSTPYEQYF
CDR3nt: TGCAGTGCTGGCGGTAGGCCCTCGACCCCCTACGAGCAGTACTTC

v_gene: TRBV20-1
abundance: few
d_gene: TRBD2
j_gene: TRBJ2-1
CDR3aa: CSARTSGESSYNEQFF
CDR3nt: TGCAGTGCTCGGACTAGCGGGGAGAGCTCCTACAATGAGCAGTTCTTC

v_gene: TRBV6-1
abundance: few
d_gene: NA
j_gene: TRBJ1-4
CDR3aa: CASSQEWPLTGLFF
CDR3nt: TGTGCCAGCAGCCAAGAGTGGCCCTTGACAGGACTGTTTTTT

v_gene: TRBV20-1
abundance: few
d_gene: NA
j_gene: TRBJ2-7
CDR3aa: CSARAVSYEQYF
CDR3nt: TGCAGTGCTAGGGCGGTTTCCTACGAGCAGTACTTC

v_gene: TRBV18
abundance: many
d_gene: NA
j_gene: TRBJ1-2
CDR3aa: CASSLQTPSTSYGYTF
CDR3nt: TGTGCCAGCTCACTCCAAACCCCGTCCACAAGCTATGGCTACACCTTC

v_gene: TRBV10-1
abundance: few
d_gene: NA
j_gene: TRBJ2-7
CDR3aa: CASTTRVYEQYF
CDR3nt: TGCGCCAGCACTACCAGGGTTTACGAGCAGTACTTC

v_gene: TRBV27
abundance: NA
d_gene: NA
j_gene: TRBJ2-7
CDR3aa: CASSLSANGYEQYF
CDR3nt: TGTGCCAGCAGTCTTTCGGCAAATGGGTACGAGCAGTACTTC

v_gene: TRBV9
abundance: NA
d_gene: NA
j_gene: TRBJ2-5
CDR3aa: CASSVGGNRQETQYF
CDR3nt: TGTGCCAGCAGCGTAGGCGGAAATAGACAAGAGACCCAGTACTTC

v_gene: TRBV20-1
abundance: many
d_gene: NA
j_gene: TRBJ1-1
CDR3aa: CSARDLGNTEAFF
CDR3nt: TGCAGTGCTAGAGATCTAGGGAACACTGAAGCTTTCTTT

v_gene: TRBV20-1
abundance: NA
d_gene: TRBD2
j_gene: TRBJ2-7
CDR3aa: CSARGLAADEQYF
CDR3nt: TGCAGTGCGAGGGGACTAGCGGCGGACGAGCAGTACTTC

v_gene: TRBV6-5
abundance: NA
d_gene: NA
j_gene: TRBJ2-7
CDR3aa: CASSSTAGDYEQYF
CDR3nt: TGTGCCAGCAGTTCCACGGCAGGGGACTACGAGCAGTACTTC

v_gene: TRBV21-1
abundance: NA
d_gene: NA
j_gene: TRBJ2-3
CDR3aa: CASMERITDTQYF
CDR3nt: TGTGCCAGCATGGAGCGGATCACAGATACGCAGTATTTT

v_gene: TRBV12-3/TRBV12-4
abundance: NA
d_gene: TRBD2
j_gene: TRBJ2-5
CDR3aa: CASSSGGGKASF
CDR3nt: TGTGCCAGCAGTTCTGGGGGGGGGAAAGCGAGCTTC

v_gene: TRBV6-5
abundance: few
d_gene: NA
j_gene: TRBJ2-3
CDR3aa: CASSYTPQSTDTQYF
CDR3nt: TGTGCCAGCAGTTACACCCCTCAATCTACGGATACGCAGTATTTT

v_gene: TRBV20-1
abundance: few
d_gene: TRBD1
j_gene: TRBJ2-7
CDR3aa: CRAGRDSYYEQYF
CDR3nt: TGCAGAGCCGGACGGGACAGCTACTACGAGCAGTACTTC

v_gene: TRBV21-1
abundance: few
d_gene: NA
j_gene: TRBJ2-6
CDR3aa: CASRSRDRASAGANVLTF
CDR3nt: TGTGCCAGCAGAAGCAGGGACAGGGCTTCTGCAGGGGCCAACGTCCTGACTTTC

v_gene: TRBV20-1
abundance: few
d_gene: NA
j_gene: TRBJ2-1
CDR3aa: CSASGNEVEQFF
CDR3nt: TGCAGTGCTAGTGGTAACGAGGTTGAGCAGTTCTTC